Listed below are T cell receptor beta chains from one sample, sequenced in a study of blood T cell repertoires in COVID-19. Method: immunoSEQ multiplex PCR; TCRdb's copy keeps in-frame clones and lacks some. The table has 150,000 to 250,000 clones, 90% to 95% seen once. Sequenced material: peripheral blood. The receptors here all came from a man aged 30-40 years with COVID-19, enrolled during active disease. Both conserved end residues are part of each CDR3. Fields, in order: V gene, D gene, J gene, CDR3 protein, CDR3 DNA. D genes are given only for firm matches.

TRBV7-6	-	TRBJ1-5	CASSLYNQPQHF	TGTGCCAGCAGCCTCTATAATCAGCCCCAGCATTTT
TRBV3-1/TRBV3-2	TRBD2	TRBJ2-3	CASSQVGKRGGTDTQYF	TGTGCCAGCAGCCAAGTCGGCAAGCGGGGGGGGACAGATACGCAGTATTTT
TRBV5-6	-	TRBJ2-3	CASSHQSGYTDTQYF	TGTGCCAGCAGCCACCAAAGCGGGTACACAGATACGCAGTATTTT
TRBV7-9	-	TRBJ2-2	CASSLAWVGRLSAGELFF	TGTGCCAGCAGCTTAGCGTGGGTTGGCAGATTAAGCGCCGGGGAGCTGTTTTTT
TRBV19	-	TRBJ1-1	CASSIRDLGTEAFF	TGTGCCAGTAGCATCAGGGATTTGGGCACTGAAGCTTTCTTT
TRBV28	-	TRBJ1-5	CASSPGQFNQPQHF	TGTGCCAGCAGTCCCGGACAGTTCAATCAGCCCCAGCATTTT
TRBV5-3	TRBD1	TRBJ1-5	CARSPGTGCSNQPQHF	TGTGCCAGAAGCCCCGGGACAGGTTGTAGCAATCAGCCCCAGCATTTT
TRBV5-4	TRBD2	TRBJ2-1	CASSLDGASGGNEQFF	TGTGCCAGCAGCTTGGATGGGGCTAGCGGGGGTAATGAGCAGTTCTTC
TRBV14	-	TRBJ1-4	CASSQDELATNEKLFF	TGTGCCAGCAGCCAAGATGAGCTTGCAACTAATGAAAAACTGTTTTTT
TRBV5-1	-	TRBJ1-1	CASSLGPLNTEAFF	TGCGCCAGCAGCTTGGGGCCTCTTAACACTGAAGCTTTCTTT
TRBV5-1	TRBD1	TRBJ1-6	CASSFSTGGRNSPLHF	TGCGCCAGCAGCTTTTCGACAGGGGGCCGTAATTCACCCCTCCACTTT
TRBV28	-	TRBJ2-7	CASSLSGRGTYEQYF	TGTGCCAGCAGTTTAAGTGGACGGGGGACCTACGAGCAGTACTTC
TRBV6-5	-	TRBJ1-2	CASTRPPGRGYTF	TGTGCCAGCACCAGACCCCCAGGTCGTGGCTACACCTTC
TRBV12-3/TRBV12-4	-	TRBJ1-2	CASSFARQHGYTF	TGTGCCAGCAGTTTCGCCCGACAACATGGCTACACCTTC
TRBV30	TRBD1	TRBJ1-5	CAWGQGSSNQPQHF	TGTGCCTGGGGACAGGGTAGTAGCAATCAGCCCCAGCATTTT
TRBV19	TRBD1	TRBJ2-5	CASSIGQVQETQYF	TGTGCCAGTAGTATCGGACAGGTCCAAGAGACCCAGTACTTC
TRBV5-6	-	TRBJ2-7	CASRETGIHEQYF	TGTGCCAGCAGAGAAACAGGGATACACGAGCAGTACTTC
TRBV6-5	TRBD1	TRBJ1-3	CASSYDRAGGNTIYF	TGTGCCAGCAGTTACGACAGGGCAGGTGGAAACACCATATATTTT
TRBV7-9	-	TRBJ1-1	CASSTQTGLTAEAFF	TGTGCCAGCAGCACCCAAACAGGGCTTACGGCTGAAGCTTTCTTT
TRBV28	TRBD1	TRBJ1-1	CASRSQGGLNTEAFF	TGTGCCAGCAGGTCCCAGGGGGGCCTGAACACTGAAGCTTTCTTT
TRBV7-9	-	TRBJ2-7	CASSSGDTGRYEQYF	TGTGCCAGCAGCTCCGGGGACACCGGTCGCTACGAGCAGTACTTC
TRBV6-5	-	TRBJ1-2	CASTNGIQESGYTF	TGTGCCAGCACCAACGGGATCCAGGAGAGTGGCTACACCTTC